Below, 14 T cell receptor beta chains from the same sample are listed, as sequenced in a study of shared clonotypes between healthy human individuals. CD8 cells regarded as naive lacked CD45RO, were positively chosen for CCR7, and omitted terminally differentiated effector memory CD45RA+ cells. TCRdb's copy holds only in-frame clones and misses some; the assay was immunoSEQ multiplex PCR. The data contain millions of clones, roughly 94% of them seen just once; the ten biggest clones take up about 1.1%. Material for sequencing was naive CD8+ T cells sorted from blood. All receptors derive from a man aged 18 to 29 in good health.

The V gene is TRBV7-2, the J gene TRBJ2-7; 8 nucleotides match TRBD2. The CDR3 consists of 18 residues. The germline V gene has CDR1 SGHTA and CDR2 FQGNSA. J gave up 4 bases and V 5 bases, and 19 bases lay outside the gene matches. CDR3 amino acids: CASSLPGGGFANFYEQYF. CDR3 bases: TGTGCCAGCAGCCTCCCCGGGGGGGGATTTGCGAACTTTTACGAGCAGTACTTC.

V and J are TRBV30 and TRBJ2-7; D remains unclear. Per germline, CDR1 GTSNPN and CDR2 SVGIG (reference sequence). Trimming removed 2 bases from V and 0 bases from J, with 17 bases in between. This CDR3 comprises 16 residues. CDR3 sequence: CAWSTPGTVYSYEQYF. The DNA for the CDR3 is TGTGCCTGGAGTACTCCAGGTACAGTCTACTCCTACGAGCAGTACTTC.

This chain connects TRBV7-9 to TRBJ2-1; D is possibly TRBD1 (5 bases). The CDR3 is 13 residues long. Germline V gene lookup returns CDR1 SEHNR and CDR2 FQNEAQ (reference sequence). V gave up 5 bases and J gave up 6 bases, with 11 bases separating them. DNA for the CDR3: TGTGCCAGCAGCGGGGCGGTAGGCAATGAGCAGTTCTTC. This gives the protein CASSGAVGNEQFF.

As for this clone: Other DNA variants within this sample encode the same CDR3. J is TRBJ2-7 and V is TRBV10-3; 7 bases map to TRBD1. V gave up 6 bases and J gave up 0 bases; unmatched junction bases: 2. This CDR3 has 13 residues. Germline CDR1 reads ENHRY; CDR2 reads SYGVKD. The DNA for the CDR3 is TGTGCCATCAGAGGGGACAGCTCCTACGAGCAGTACTTC. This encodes CAIRGDSSYEQYF.

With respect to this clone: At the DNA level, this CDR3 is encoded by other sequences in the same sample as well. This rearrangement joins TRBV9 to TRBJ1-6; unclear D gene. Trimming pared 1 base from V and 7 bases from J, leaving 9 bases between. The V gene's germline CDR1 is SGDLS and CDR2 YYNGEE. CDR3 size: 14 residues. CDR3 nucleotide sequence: TGTGCCAGCAGCGTAACCGGTGGAAATTCACCCCTCCACTTT. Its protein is CASSVTGGNSPLHF.

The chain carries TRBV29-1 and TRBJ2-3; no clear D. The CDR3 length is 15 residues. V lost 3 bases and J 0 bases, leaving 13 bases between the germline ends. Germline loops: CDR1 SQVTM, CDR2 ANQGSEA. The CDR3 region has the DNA TGCAGCGTTGACGGTTTAGAGGAAAGCACAGATACGCAGTATTTT. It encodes CSVDGLEESTDTQYF.

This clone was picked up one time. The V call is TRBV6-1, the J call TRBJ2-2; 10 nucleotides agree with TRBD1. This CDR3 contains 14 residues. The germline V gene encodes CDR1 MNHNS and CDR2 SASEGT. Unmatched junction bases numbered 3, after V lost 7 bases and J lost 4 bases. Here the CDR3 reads CASNWDRGTGELFF. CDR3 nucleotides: TGTGCCAGCAACTGGGACAGGGGCACCGGGGAGCTGTTTTTT.

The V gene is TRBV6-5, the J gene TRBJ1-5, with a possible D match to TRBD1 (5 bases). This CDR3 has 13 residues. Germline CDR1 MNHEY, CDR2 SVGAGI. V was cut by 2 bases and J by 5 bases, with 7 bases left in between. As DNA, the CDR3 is TGTGCCAGCAGTTACGAAGGGGATCAGCCCCAGCATTTT. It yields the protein CASSYEGDQPQHF.

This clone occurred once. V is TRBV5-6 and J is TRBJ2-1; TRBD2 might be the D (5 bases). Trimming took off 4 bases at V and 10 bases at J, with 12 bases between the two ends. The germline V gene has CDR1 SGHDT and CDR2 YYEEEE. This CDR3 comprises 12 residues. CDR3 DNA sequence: TGTGCCAGCAGCCCAGGACTGGAGGAGCAGTTCTTC. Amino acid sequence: CASSPGLEEQFF.

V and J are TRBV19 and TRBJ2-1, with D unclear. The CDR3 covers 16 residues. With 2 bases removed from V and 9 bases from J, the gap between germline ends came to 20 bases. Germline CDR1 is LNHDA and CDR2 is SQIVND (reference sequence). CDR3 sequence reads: CASSIRTQPRYGEQFF. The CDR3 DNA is TGTGCCAGTAGTATAAGGACCCAGCCCCGGTACGGTGAGCAGTTCTTC.

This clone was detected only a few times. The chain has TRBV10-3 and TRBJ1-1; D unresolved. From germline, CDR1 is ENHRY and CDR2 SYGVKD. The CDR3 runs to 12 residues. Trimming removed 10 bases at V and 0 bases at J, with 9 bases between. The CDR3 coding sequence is TGTGCCACACATGGAATGAACACTGAAGCTTTCTTT. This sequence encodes CATHGMNTEAFF.

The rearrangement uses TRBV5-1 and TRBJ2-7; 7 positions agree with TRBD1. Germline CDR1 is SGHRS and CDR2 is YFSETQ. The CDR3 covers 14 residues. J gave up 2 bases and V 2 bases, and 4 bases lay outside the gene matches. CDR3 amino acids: CASSLGTDTYEQYF. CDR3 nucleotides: TGCGCCAGCAGCTTAGGGACAGATACCTACGAGCAGTACTTC.

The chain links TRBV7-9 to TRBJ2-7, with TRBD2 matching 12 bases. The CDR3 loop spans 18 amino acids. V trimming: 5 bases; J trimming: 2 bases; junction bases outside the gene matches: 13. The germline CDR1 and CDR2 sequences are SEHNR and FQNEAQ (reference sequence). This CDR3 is CASSPGLAGPHSPYEQYF. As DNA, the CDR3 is TGTGCCAGCAGCCCGGGACTAGCGGGCCCACATTCGCCCTACGAGCAGTACTTC.

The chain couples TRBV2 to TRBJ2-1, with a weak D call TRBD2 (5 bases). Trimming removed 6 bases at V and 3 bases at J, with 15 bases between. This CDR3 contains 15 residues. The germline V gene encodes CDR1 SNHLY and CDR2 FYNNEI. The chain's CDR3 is CASSPDGDLYNEQFF. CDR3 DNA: TGTGCCAGCAGCCCCGACGGGGATCTCTACAATGAGCAGTTCTTC.